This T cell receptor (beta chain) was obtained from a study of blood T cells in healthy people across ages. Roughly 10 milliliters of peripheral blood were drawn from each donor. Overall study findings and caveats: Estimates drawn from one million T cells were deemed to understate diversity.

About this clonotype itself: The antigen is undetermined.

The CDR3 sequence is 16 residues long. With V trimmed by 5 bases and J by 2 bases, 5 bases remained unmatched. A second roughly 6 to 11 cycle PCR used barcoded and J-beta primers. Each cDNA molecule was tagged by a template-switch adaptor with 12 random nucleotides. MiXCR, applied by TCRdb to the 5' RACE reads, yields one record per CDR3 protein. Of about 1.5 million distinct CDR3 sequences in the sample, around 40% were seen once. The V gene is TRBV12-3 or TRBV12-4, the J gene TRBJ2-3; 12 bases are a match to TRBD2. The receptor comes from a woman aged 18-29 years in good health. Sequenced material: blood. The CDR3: CASSRWTSGDTDTQYF. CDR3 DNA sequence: TGTGCCAGCAGTAGATGGACTAGCGGGGACACAGATACGCAGTATTTT.